These 2 T cell receptor beta chains were sequenced from one sample in a study of blood T cell repertoires in COVID-19. Sequenced by immunoSEQ multiplex PCR; TCRdb stores in-frame clones only, minus some. The sample has approximately 280,000 clones, roughly 89% seen once. The sample was peripheral blood. The receptors originated from a man in his fifties with acute or convalescent COVID-19.

The gene calls are TRBV30 and TRBJ2-7, with 11 bases matching TRBD1. The germline V gene encodes CDR1 GTSNPN and CDR2 SVGIG (reference sequence). CDR3 length: 14 residues. Trimming cost V 3 bases and J 2 bases; bases outside gene matches: 3. The CDR3 loop reads CAWRTGQGAYEQYF. The CDR3 nucleotides read TGTGCCTGGAGAACGGGACAGGGGGCCTACGAGCAGTACTTC.

The rearrangement uses TRBV2 and TRBJ1-2; D gene unclear. The V gene's germline CDR1 is SNHLY and CDR2 FYNNEI. CDR3 size: 13 residues. The V end lost 7 bases, the J end lost 7 bases, and 16 bases lay between the germline ends. The CDR3 sequence: CASITPGRLGYTF. In nucleotides, the CDR3 is TGTGCCAGCATTACCCCGGGGAGGCTTGGCTACACCTTC.